The 5 T cell receptor beta chains listed next were all sequenced from one sample in a study of T cells of healthy individuals. TCRdb analysed the 5' RACE reads with MiXCR anew, one entry per CDR3 protein. The sample lists tens of thousands of distinct CDR3 sequences, 15% to 20% seen once, with about 4.7% in the top ten. These receptor sequences come from a human donor in good health.

The chain carries TRBV2 and TRBJ2-1, with 7 bases matching TRBD2. V gave up 3 bases and J gave up 0 bases; unmatched junction bases: 5. Per germline, CDR1 SNHLY and CDR2 FYNNEI. The CDR3 totals 16 residues. CDR3 sequence: CASSDPRESSYNEQFF. CDR3 bases: TGTGCCAGCAGTGATCCGCGGGAGAGCTCCTACAATGAGCAGTTCTTC.

This clonotype was counted at least ten times. This sequence joins TRBV29-1 and TRBJ2-1, with TRBD2 identical over 8 bases. V gave up 5 bases and J gave up 4 bases; unmatched junction bases: 7. Germline CDR1 reads SQVTM; CDR2 reads ANQGSEA. This CDR3 has 14 amino acids. This chain's CDR3 is CSVPTSGPYNEQFF. In nucleotides, the CDR3 is TGCAGCGTTCCCACTAGCGGTCCTTACAATGAGCAGTTCTTC.

This clonotype has just a few counts. V usage is TRBV6-2 or TRBV6-3 and J usage is TRBJ1-1, with 7 bases fitting TRBD1. Trimming at V came to 5 bases and at J to 5 bases, leaving 11 bases not matched to a gene. Per the germline V gene, CDR1 is MNHEY and CDR2 is SVGEGT. The CDR3 loop spans 15 amino acids. The CDR3 is CASSRQGLWGTEAFF. The CDR3 coding sequence is TGTGCCAGCAGTCGACAGGGACTTTGGGGGACTGAAGCTTTCTTT.

This clonotype turned up a few times. The chain employs TRBV28 and TRBJ2-2; tentatively, D is TRBD1 (5 bases). The germline V gene encodes CDR1 MDHEN and CDR2 SYDVKM. The CDR3 sequence is 15 residues long. V lost 10 bases and J 4 bases, leaving 19 bases between the germline ends. The CDR3: CAINPTGLGTGELFF. Here the CDR3 DNA reads TGTGCCATTAACCCCACAGGATTGGGCACCGGGGAGCTGTTTTTT.

This clonotype was counted a few times. The genes are TRBV3-1 and TRBJ1-1, with a weak D call TRBD1 (5 bases). In germline, CDR1 is LGHDT, CDR2 YNNKEL (reference sequence). V was clipped by 2 bases and J by 1 base, with 11 bases between them. The CDR3 is 15 amino acids. The CDR3 region has the DNA TGTGCCAGCAGCCAACCCGGGGGGAGGAACACTGAAGCTTTCTTT. Translating it yields CASSQPGGRNTEAFF.